This TCR beta chain was recorded in a study of blood T cell repertoires in COVID-19. Whole-study context: Collection of acute and convalescent COVID-19 samples took place in the United States, Italy and Spain. Sample material is recorded as cDNA or gDNA derived from T cells, B-cell-depleted T cells, or PBMCs.

This CDR3 is built from 17 residues. The V gene lost 4 bases and the J gene lost 2 bases, with 21 bases spanning the gap. Germline loops: CDR1 ENHRY, CDR2 SYGVKD. Assay used: immunoSEQ multiplex PCR; TCRdb lists only in-frame clones, some missing. The table records 200,000 to 250,000 clones, around 86% of them present only once. Seattle patient enrollment occurred during active infection, with longitudinal follow-up thereafter. The clonotype originates from a middle-aged man with COVID-19, enrolled during active disease. The rearrangement uses TRBV10-3 and TRBJ2-7, with D maybe TRBD1 (5 bases). Sequenced input: peripheral blood. CDR3 coding DNA: TGTGCCATCAGTGGGCGCTTGGGGAAACAGGCGGCCTACGAGCAGTACTTC. It yields the protein CAISGRLGKQAAYEQYF.